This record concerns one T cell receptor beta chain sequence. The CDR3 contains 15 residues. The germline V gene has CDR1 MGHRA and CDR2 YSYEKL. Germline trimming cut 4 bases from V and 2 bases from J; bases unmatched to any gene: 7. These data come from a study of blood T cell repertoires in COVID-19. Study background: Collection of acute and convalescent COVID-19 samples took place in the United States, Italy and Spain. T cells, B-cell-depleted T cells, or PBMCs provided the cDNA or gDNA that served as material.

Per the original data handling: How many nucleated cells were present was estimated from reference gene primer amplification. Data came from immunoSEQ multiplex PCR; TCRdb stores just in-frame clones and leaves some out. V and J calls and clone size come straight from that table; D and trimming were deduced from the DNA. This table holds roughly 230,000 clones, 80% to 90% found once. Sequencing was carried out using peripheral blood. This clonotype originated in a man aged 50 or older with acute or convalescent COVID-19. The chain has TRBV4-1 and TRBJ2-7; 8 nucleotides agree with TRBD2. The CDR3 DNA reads TGCGCCAGCAGCCGGTTAGCGGGGAACACCTACGAGCAGTACTTC. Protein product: CASSRLAGNTYEQYF.